A selection of T cell receptor beta chains follows, all from one sample in a study of T cell responses to AZD1222 COVID-19 vaccine. Repertoires were generated with immunoSEQ multiplex PCR, while TCRdb's copy carries only in-frame clones and drops some. The table has 100,000 to 150,000 clones, 90% seen once. The specimen was peripheral blood, collected on day 0 of AZD1222 vaccination. These receptors came from an adult in good health. Both conserved end residues are part of each CDR3. D genes are given only for firm matches.

d_gene,v_gene,CDR3aa
NA,TRBV30,CAWMSPGGNEQFF
NA,TRBV27,CASSFSGGQYNEQFF
NA,TRBV10-2,CASSVGQNNEQFF
TRBD1,TRBV6-2/TRBV6-3,CASSSTGVGEKLFF
TRBD1,TRBV19,CASSIEGAQPQHF
TRBD1,TRBV7-8,CASEDRGLGTAGTGELFF
NA,TRBV30,CAWRSRGRVTQYF
TRBD2,TRBV27,CASSAQTSGSGTGELFF
TRBD1,TRBV28,CASSLGPDRVPTYEQYF
TRBD1,TRBV4-1,CASSSQDRSYNEQFF
TRBD2,TRBV19,CASSIGGRDQETQYF
NA,TRBV7-9,CASSTVSEQFF
NA,TRBV23-1,CASSQPLWAQRSSYEQYF
NA,TRBV5-1,CASRGTSETLESTDTQYF
TRBD1,TRBV3-1/TRBV3-2,CASSQGDSYNEQFF
TRBD1,TRBV9,CASSRGDRGNSPLHF
NA,TRBV18,CASSPVWGRVAHEQYF
TRBD2,TRBV5-1,CASSLGSSGTQGNEQFF
NA,TRBV24-1,CVTSGTTTGGVIGGHEQFF
NA,TRBV6-5,CASSYLPFNSPLHF
TRBD2,TRBV5-1,CASSLQRENYEQFF
NA,TRBV11-2,CASSLRSGAGQPQHF
TRBD2,TRBV6-5,CASRGLAGNTGELFF
NA,TRBV9,CASSVEGGSTDTQYF
NA,TRBV28,CASSFPAPSGTEAFF
NA,TRBV6-6,CASRPAGNEQFF
NA,TRBV18,CASSLKTDERHF
NA,TRBV24-1,CATSPRAGWIGELFF
NA,TRBV7-2,CASSLSHRFNSPLHF